A single sample gave rise to the 25 T cell receptor beta chains below, sequenced in a study of blood T cell repertoires in COVID-19. The table came from immunoSEQ multiplex PCR; TCRdb's copy has only in-frame clones and leaves some out. The sample lists approximately 230,000 clones; approximately 82% were seen once. The sequencing input was PBMCs or T cells enriched from blood (not recorded which). All receptors derive from a man aged 35-49 years who had recovered from COVID-19.

This chain links TRBV7-8 with TRBJ1-2, with a tentative D call TRBD1 (6 bases). CDR1 SGHVS and CDR2 FQNEAQ come from the germline V gene. The CDR3 is made up of 15 amino acids. V gave up 4 bases and J gave up 5 bases, with 17 bases separating them. CDR3 DNA: TGTGCCAGCAGCTCTGGTACAGGGTTATCTTATGGCTACACCTTC. Its translation: CASSSGTGLSYGYTF.

Here the CDR3 DNA reads TGCAGCGTGGGCAGCACTAGCGGACGGGACGAGCAGTACTTC. Protein product: CSVGSTSGRDEQYF. The chain employs TRBV29-1 and TRBJ2-7; 8 bases are shared with TRBD2. The CDR3 has 14 residues. CDR1 and CDR2 (germline): SQVTM, ANQGSEA. J lost 5 bases, V lost 6 bases, and 12 bases had no gene match.

J is TRBJ1-3 and V is TRBV9, with 10 nucleotides matching TRBD1. This CDR3 spans 16 amino acids. CDR1 is SGDLS, CDR2 YYNGEE, per germline. V lost 4 bases to trimming and J lost 3 bases; unmatched junction nucleotides: 7. CDR3 DNA: TGTGCCAGCAGCTTCGCCGGGACAGGGGTTGGAAACACCATATATTTT. Translated: CASSFAGTGVGNTIYF.

This chain links TRBV5-6 with TRBJ2-7, with D hard to call. This CDR3 has 13 residues. Trimming took 0 bases from V and 6 from J, leaving 10 bases between them. In germline, CDR1 is SGHDT, CDR2 YYEEEE. The CDR3 spells CASSLGSSGEQYF. The CDR3 DNA is TGTGCCAGCAGCTTGGGGTCTTCGGGCGAGCAGTACTTC.

Note on this clone: An end of the junction does not agree with germline; a read error may underlie this. The J gene is TRBJ1-1, the V gene TRBV27; D might be TRBD1 (6 bases). Germline V gene sequence: CDR1 MNHEY, CDR2 SMNVEV (reference sequence). This CDR3 comprises 16 residues. CDR3 sequence (DNA): TGTACCAGCAGCCCAACTTACAGGGCCTTGAACACTGAAGCTTTCTTT. Translated: CTSSPTYRALNTEAFF.

The genes are TRBV5-1 and TRBJ2-7, with a tentative D call TRBD1 (6 bases). Trimming took off 0 bases at V and 3 bases at J, with 10 bases between the two ends. The CDR3 is 14 residues long. CDR1 and CDR2 from the germline V gene are SGHRS and YFSETQ. The CDR3 reads CASSLDRVYYEQYF. CDR3 sequence (DNA): TGCGCCAGCAGCTTGGACAGGGTTTACTACGAGCAGTACTTC.

This chain connects TRBV27 to TRBJ1-1; 8 nucleotides agree with TRBD1. This CDR3 has 13 residues. Germline values: CDR1 MNHEY, CDR2 SMNVEV (reference sequence). J was trimmed by 7 bases and V by 6 bases; bases with no gene match: 7. For the CDR3, the DNA is TGTGCCAGCAGCGACAGGGGATTAGGTGAAGCTTTCTTT. It encodes CASSDRGLGEAFF.

Details on this clone: Other DNA sequences within the sample encode an identical CDR3. V gene TRBV9 combines with J gene TRBJ2-3; no clear D. Looked up from germline, CDR1 is SGDLS and CDR2 is YYNGEE. The CDR3 runs to 15 residues. V was trimmed by 0 bases and J by 1 base, leaving 9 bases between them. The CDR3 DNA reads as TGTGCCAGCAGCGTAGGTGGTCGGGGCACAGATACGCAGTATTTT. Its translation is CASSVGGRGTDTQYF. Full variable domain (remainder filled in from reference TRBV9 and TRBJ2-3): DSGVTQTPKHLITATGQRVTLRCSPRSGDLSVYWYQQSLDQGLQFLIQYYNGEERAKGNILERFSAQQFPDLHSELNLSSLELGDSALYFCASSVGGRGTDTQYFGPGTRLTVL.

The V call is TRBV11-1, the J call TRBJ1-1; D remains ambiguous. This CDR3 spans 13 amino acids. Germline V gene lookup returns CDR1 SGHAT and CDR2 FQDESV (reference sequence). Trimming removed 1 base at V and 4 bases at J, with 7 bases between. The CDR3: CASSLERPTEAFF. Here the CDR3 DNA reads TGTGCCAGCAGCTTAGAGAGGCCCACTGAAGCTTTCTTT.

V and J are TRBV25-1 and TRBJ1-1; TRBD1 might be the D (6 bases). V dropped 3 bases and J dropped 6 bases, with 14 bases sitting between them. The CDR3 is made up of 14 amino acids. Germline V gives CDR1 MGHDK, CDR2 SYGVNS. The CDR3 DNA follows: TGTGCCAGCAGTGATGCTCGGGACACCTCTGAAGCTTTCTTT. Translating it yields CASSDARDTSEAFF.

This chain links TRBV14 with TRBJ2-5; 12 bases map to TRBD2. The ends lost 10 bases at V and 1 base at J; junction bases unmatched: 7. The CDR3 loop spans 15 amino acids. Germline V gene lookup returns CDR1 SGHDN and CDR2 FVKESK. Here the CDR3 reads CAIPETSGGQETQYF. The DNA for the CDR3 is TGTGCCATTCCAGAGACTAGCGGGGGCCAAGAGACCCAGTACTTC.

The V and J genes are TRBV5-1 and TRBJ1-2; D unresolved. Trimming stripped 3 bases from V and 4 bases from J, with 13 bases between. The germline CDR1 and CDR2 sequences are SGHRS and YFSETQ. The CDR3 spans 14 residues. CDR3 in DNA: TGCGCCAGCAGCTCCCCTGACACCTCCTATGGCTACACCTTC. Amino acid sequence: CASSSPDTSYGYTF.

The chain has TRBV6-5 and TRBJ1-2, with TRBD1 as a possible D gene (5 bases). Germline values: CDR1 MNHEY, CDR2 SVGAGI. V was trimmed by 2 bases and J by 4 bases, leaving 11 bases between them. CDR3 length: 14 amino acids. CDR3 DNA sequence: TGTGCCAGCAGTTACGCGGGACCGCCCTATGGCTACACCTTC. Translating it yields CASSYAGPPYGYTF.

The chain carries TRBV28 and TRBJ1-6; D is unresolved. Trimming took off 7 bases at V and 9 bases at J, with 10 bases between the two ends. The CDR3 runs 12 residues. Germline loops: CDR1 MDHEN, CDR2 SYDVKM. The CDR3, as DNA: TGTGCCAGCAAAGGGAGTGCTTCACCCCTCCACTTT. This sequence encodes CASKGSASPLHF.

V and J are TRBV9 and TRBJ1-4; no definite D call. Germline V gene sequence: CDR1 SGDLS, CDR2 YYNGEE. There are 15 residues in the CDR3. V was trimmed by 1 base and J by 8 bases, leaving 15 bases between them. The CDR3 region is CASSVTGVIGEKLFF. The CDR3 nucleotides are TGTGCCAGCAGCGTAACCGGGGTTATCGGCGAAAAACTGTTTTTT. Using reference TRBV9 and TRBJ1-4 for the parts outside the CDR3, the full variable domain is DSGVTQTPKHLITATGQRVTLRCSPRSGDLSVYWYQQSLDQGLQFLIQYYNGEERAKGNILERFSAQQFPDLHSELNLSSLELGDSALYFCASSVTGVIGEKLFFGSGTQLSVL.

The rearrangement uses TRBV10-3 and TRBJ1-3, with D hard to call. Germline-derived CDR1 and CDR2 are ENHRY and SYGVKD. The V and J ends lost 4 bases and 0 bases respectively, with 16 bases between them. This CDR3 spans 17 amino acids. DNA for the CDR3: TGTGCCATCAGTGCCGAACCGCGGAGATTCTCTGGAAACACCATATATTTT. Encoded protein: CAISAEPRRFSGNTIYF.

The chain links TRBV14 to TRBJ2-5; D is uncertain. The CDR3 spans 13 residues. V was trimmed by 0 bases and J by 5 bases, leaving 7 bases between them. Germline CDR1 and CDR2: SGHDN and FVKESK. The CDR3 loop reads CASSQDNGETQYF. In nucleotides, the CDR3 is TGTGCCAGCAGCCAAGATAACGGGGAGACCCAGTACTTC.

V usage is TRBV5-1 and J usage is TRBJ2-2; possibly TRBD2 for D (6 bases). Germline lookup yields CDR1 SGHRS and CDR2 YFSETQ. CDR3 size: 15 residues. V was cut by 6 bases and J by 5 bases, with 17 bases left in between. For the CDR3, the DNA is TGCGCCAGCACCCCCGGCGGGGCGGGTACCGGGGAGCTGTTTTTT. Amino acid sequence: CASTPGGAGTGELFF.

V usage is TRBV2 and J usage is TRBJ2-5, with TRBD2 as a possible D gene (5 bases). The CDR3 has 15 amino acids. Germline CDR1 SNHLY, CDR2 FYNNEI. Trimming took off 4 bases at V and 8 bases at J, with 20 bases between the two ends. CDR3 bases: TGTGCCAGCAGTGGAATGGAGCGAAGTGCGGGCACCCAGTACTTC. This translates into CASSGMERSAGTQYF.

The chain joins TRBV9 to TRBJ1-5; no firm D call. The germline gives CDR1 SGDLS, CDR2 YYNGEE. The CDR3 totals 15 residues. Trimming took off 4 bases at V and 0 bases at J, with 11 bases between the two ends. The CDR3 DNA is TGTGCCAGCAGCCCTAGTTCAGATAGCAATCAGCCCCAGCATTTT. Protein: CASSPSSDSNQPQHF.

The genes are TRBV24-1 and TRBJ2-2; TRBD1 aligns across 8 bases. This CDR3 region has 14 residues. V dropped 8 bases and J dropped 5; count of bases not matched to a gene: 6. Germline CDR1 is KGHDR and CDR2 is SFDVKD. This CDR3 reads CATMDRAPTGELFF. The CDR3 DNA reads TGTGCCACCATGGACAGGGCCCCAACCGGGGAGCTGTTTTTT.

J is TRBJ2-5 and V is TRBV5-1; 8 nucleotides line up with TRBD1. The CDR3 loop spans 13 amino acids. With 4 bases clipped from V and 4 bases from J, the junction kept 3 bases outside the gene matches. Per the germline V gene, CDR1 is SGHRS and CDR2 is YFSETQ. The DNA of the CDR3 is TGCGCCAGCAGCCCCGGACAGGGAGAGACCCAGTACTTC. It specifies CASSPGQGETQYF.

The genes are TRBV5-1 and TRBJ2-5; TRBD2 matches at 8 bases. Germline V gene lookup returns CDR1 SGHRS and CDR2 YFSETQ. The V gene end was trimmed by 4 bases and the J gene end by 3 bases; junction bases not matched to a gene: 11. The length of the CDR3 is 16 residues. The CDR3 loop reads CASSDYPGGSEETQYF. CDR3 in DNA: TGCGCCAGCAGCGACTACCCGGGGGGGAGTGAAGAGACCCAGTACTTC.

The genes are TRBV9 and TRBJ1-1, with unresolved D. The germline gives CDR1 SGDLS, CDR2 YYNGEE. The V and J ends lost 2 bases and 6 bases respectively, with 5 bases between them. There are 11 residues in the CDR3. This CDR3 is CASSVGPEAFF. The CDR3, as DNA: TGTGCCAGCAGCGTTGGGCCTGAAGCTTTCTTT.

V and J are TRBV5-1 and TRBJ1-3; D remains ambiguous. Germline CDR1 reads SGHRS; CDR2 reads YFSETQ. V lost 0 bases and J lost 0, with 10 bases in between. CDR3 length: 16 amino acids. The CDR3 bases are TGCGCCAGCAGCTTGGATGGCAGCGGCTCTGGAAACACCATATATTTT. Encoded protein: CASSLDGSGSGNTIYF.